This is a list of T cell receptor beta chains from one sample in a study of OX40 agonist ivuxolimab in advanced cancers. Repertoires were generated with immunoSEQ multiplex PCR, while TCRdb's copy carries only in-frame clones and drops some. The table includes fewer than 40,000 clones, about 92% detected once. The input for sequencing was CD4+ or CD8+ T cells sorted from blood, taken in a trial of the OX40 agonist ivuxolimab. Receptor source: an adult with an advanced solid tumor such as melanoma, head and neck, liver or kidney cancer. Each CDR3 is given without its conserved first and last residue. Some rows have no size entry. The others give once, few or many, or a class for an expanded clone.

TRBV5-5	TRBJ1-5	15	NA	ASSTIGPTGFNQPQH
TRBV15	TRBJ2-7	10	once	ATGSGRDEQY
TRBV29-1	TRBJ1-2	8	NA	SVQDSAEN
TRBV7-6	TRBJ2-1	12	NA	ASSLWAVGGEQF
TRBV7-6	TRBJ1-6	11	few	ASSDRGNSPLH
TRBV5-1	TRBJ2-3	12	NA	ASSFTEGSDTQY
TRBV6-1	TRBJ1-2	11	NA	ASSEMGRGRYT
TRBV18	TRBJ2-7	11	NA	ASSPLEPGEQY
TRBV29-1	TRBJ1-2	12	NA	SADPDGRTGGYT
TRBV4-1	TRBJ2-5	12	NA	ASSFVGTDGTQY
TRBV5-1	TRBJ2-1	12	NA	ASSFGTDYNEQF
TRBV10-1	TRBJ2-5	10	NA	ASGVLRETQY
TRBV5-6	TRBJ1-4	12	NA	ASSTRALNEKLF
TRBV27	TRBJ2-7	11	NA	ASSWRAPYEQY
TRBV9	TRBJ1-1	13	NA	ASSVTGTSQTEAF